Sequencing of this T cell receptor beta chain was carried out in a study of T cells in Graves' hyperthyroidism and ophthalmopathy. Study at large: Peripheral blood was secured at the point of initial diagnosis, before any treatment. Study findings and constraints: The model anticipated ophthalmopathy a median about six months pre-onset.

As to this clonotype: Its antigen remains unknown.

Uncontrolled infection, other autoimmune disease, pregnancy or lactation disqualified patients from enrolment. Fresh peripheral blood, approximately 10 ml, yielded the PBMCs. TCR beta CDR3 region amplification was performed from RNA transcripts. The HTBI primer set served for first-round RT-PCR of the TCR CDR3. TCRdb itself ran the multiplex PCR reads through MiXCR, one entry per CDR3 protein. In the table there are over 450,000 distinct CDR3 sequences, 17% of which are singletons. Germline V gene sequence: CDR1 SQVTM, CDR2 ANQGSEA. The CDR3 totals 10 residues. Deletions cut 6 bases from V and 7 bases from J, with 9 bases between.

The origin of this receptor is a woman aged 18 to 35 with Graves' ophthalmopathy. The sequenced sample consisted of blood. The V call is TRBV29-1, the J call TRBJ1-1, with D uncertain. The CDR3 sequence: CSVWEGEAFF. DNA of the CDR3: TGCAGCGTATGGGAGGGTGAAGCTTTCTTT.